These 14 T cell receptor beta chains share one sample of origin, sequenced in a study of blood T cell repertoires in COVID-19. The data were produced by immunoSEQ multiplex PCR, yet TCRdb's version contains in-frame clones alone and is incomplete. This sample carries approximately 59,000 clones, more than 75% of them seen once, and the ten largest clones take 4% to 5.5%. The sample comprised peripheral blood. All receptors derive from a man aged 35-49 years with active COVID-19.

The CDR3 sequence is CASSQRTGYTGELFF. CDR3 coding DNA: TGTGCCAGCAGCCAGAGGACAGGTTACACCGGGGAGCTGTTTTTT. The chain links TRBV9 to TRBJ2-2; 7 bases fit TRBD1. Germline values: CDR1 SGDLS, CDR2 YYNGEE. The length of the CDR3 is 15 residues. V shed 4 bases, J shed 3 bases, and the junction held 6 bases outside the gene matches.

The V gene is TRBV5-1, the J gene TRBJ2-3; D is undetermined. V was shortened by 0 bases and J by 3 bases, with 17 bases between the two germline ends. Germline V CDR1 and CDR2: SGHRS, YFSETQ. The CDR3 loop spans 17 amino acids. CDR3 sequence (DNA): TGCGCCAGCAGCTTGGCGCTAGGCGTCGCCTTGACAGATACGCAGTATTTT. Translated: CASSLALGVALTDTQYF.

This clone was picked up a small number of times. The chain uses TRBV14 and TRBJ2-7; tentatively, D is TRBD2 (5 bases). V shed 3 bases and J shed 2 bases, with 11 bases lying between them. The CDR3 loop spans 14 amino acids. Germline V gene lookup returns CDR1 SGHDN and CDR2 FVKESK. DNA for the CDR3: TGTGCCAGCAGCCAGGGGAGATTCCCCTACGAGCAGTACTTC. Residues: CASSQGRFPYEQYF.

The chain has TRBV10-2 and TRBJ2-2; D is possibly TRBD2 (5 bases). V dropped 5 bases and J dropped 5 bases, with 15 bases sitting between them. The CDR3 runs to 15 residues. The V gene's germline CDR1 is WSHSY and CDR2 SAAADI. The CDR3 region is CASSPPGVLTGELFF. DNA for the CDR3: TGCGCCAGCAGTCCCCCCGGGGTATTAACCGGGGAGCTGTTTTTT.

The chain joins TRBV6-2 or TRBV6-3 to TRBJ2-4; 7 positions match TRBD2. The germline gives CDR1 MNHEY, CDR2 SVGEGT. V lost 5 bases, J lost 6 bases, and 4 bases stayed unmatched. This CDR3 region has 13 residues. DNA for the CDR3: TGTGCCAGCAGTCGGGGGGAGGGAAACATTCAGTACTTC. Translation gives CASSRGEGNIQYF.

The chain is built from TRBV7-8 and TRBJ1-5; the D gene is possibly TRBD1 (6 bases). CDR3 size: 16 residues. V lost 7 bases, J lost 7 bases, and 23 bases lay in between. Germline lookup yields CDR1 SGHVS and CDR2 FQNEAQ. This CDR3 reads CASTPWGGQGGQPQHF. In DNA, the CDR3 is TGTGCCAGCACCCCTTGGGGGGGGCAGGGCGGACAGCCCCAGCATTTT.

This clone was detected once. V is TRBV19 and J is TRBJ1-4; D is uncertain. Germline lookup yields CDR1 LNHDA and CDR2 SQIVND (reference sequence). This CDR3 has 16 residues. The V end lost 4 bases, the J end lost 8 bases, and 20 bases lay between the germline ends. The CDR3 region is CASSNTPLPGGEKLFF. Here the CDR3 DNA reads TGTGCCAGTAGTAACACCCCACTCCCGGGTGGGGAAAAACTGTTTTTT.

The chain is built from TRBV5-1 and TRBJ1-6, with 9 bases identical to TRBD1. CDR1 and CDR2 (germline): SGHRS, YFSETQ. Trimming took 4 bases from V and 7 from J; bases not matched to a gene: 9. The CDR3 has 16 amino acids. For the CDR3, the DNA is TGCGCCAGCAGCGCCGGGCTCGGACAGGGGAATTCACCCCTCCACTTT. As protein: CASSAGLGQGNSPLHF.

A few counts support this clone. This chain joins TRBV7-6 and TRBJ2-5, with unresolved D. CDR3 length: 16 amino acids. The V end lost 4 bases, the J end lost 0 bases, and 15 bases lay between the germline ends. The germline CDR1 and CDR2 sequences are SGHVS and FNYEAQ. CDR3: CASSSVALPYQETQYF. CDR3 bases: TGTGCCAGCAGCTCGGTAGCCCTACCGTACCAAGAGACCCAGTACTTC.

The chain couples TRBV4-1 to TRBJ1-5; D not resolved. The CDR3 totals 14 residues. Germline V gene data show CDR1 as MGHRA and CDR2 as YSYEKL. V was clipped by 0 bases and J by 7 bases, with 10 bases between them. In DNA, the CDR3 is TGCGCCAGCAGCCAAGATAAGGCGGGGCAGCCCCAGCATTTT. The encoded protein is CASSQDKAGQPQHF.

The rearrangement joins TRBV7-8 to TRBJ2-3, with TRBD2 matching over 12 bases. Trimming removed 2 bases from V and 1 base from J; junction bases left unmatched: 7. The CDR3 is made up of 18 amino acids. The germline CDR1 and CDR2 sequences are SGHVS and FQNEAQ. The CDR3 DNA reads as TGTGCCAGCAGCTTATGGCTAGCGGGAGGGCCCCGCACAGATACGCAGTATTTT. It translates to CASSLWLAGGPRTDTQYF.

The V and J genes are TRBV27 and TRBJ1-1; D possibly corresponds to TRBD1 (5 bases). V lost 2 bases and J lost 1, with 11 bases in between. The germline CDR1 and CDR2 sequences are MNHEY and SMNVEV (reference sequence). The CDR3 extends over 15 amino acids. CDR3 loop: CASSLAGWANTEAFF. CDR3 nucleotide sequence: TGTGCCAGCAGTTTAGCAGGGTGGGCGAACACTGAAGCTTTCTTT.

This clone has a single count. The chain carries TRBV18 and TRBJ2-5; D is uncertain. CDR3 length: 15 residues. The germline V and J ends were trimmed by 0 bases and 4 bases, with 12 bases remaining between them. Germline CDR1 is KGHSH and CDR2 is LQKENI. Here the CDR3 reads CASSPPMNQRETQYF. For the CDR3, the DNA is TGTGCCAGCTCACCACCGATGAATCAGCGAGAGACCCAGTACTTC.

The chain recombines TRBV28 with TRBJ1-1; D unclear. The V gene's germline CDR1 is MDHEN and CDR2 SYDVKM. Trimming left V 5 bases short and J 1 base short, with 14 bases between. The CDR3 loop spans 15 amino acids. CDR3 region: CASSPLSRGNTEAFF. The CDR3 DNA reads TGTGCCAGCAGTCCTTTAAGCCGGGGGAACACTGAAGCTTTCTTT.